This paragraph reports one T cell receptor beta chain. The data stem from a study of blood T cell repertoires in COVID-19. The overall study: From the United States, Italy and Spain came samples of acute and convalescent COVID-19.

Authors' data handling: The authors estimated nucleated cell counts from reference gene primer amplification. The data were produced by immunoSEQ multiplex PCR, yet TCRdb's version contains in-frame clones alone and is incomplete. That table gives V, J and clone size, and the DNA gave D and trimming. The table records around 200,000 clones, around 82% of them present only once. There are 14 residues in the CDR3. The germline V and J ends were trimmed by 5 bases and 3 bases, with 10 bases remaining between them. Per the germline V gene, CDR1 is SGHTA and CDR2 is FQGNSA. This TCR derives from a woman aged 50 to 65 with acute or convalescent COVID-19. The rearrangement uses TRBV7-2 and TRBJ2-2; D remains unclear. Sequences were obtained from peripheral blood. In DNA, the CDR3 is TGTGCCAGCAGCCTCGCCCTAGACACCGGGGAGCTGTTTTTT. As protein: CASSLALDTGELFF.